The clone carrying this T cell receptor beta chain was found a few times. The antigen is unknown. This record comes from a study of response to subunit inactivated influenza vaccine. Broader study findings: The study's authors posited that every seasonal influenza vaccination enlists few new T cells.

The germline gives CDR1 DFQATT, CDR2 SNEGSKA (reference sequence). With 1 base removed from V and 5 bases from J, the gap between germline ends came to 14 bases. This CDR3 contains 15 residues. TCRdb reanalysed the RT-PCR reads using MiXCR and keeps one entry per CDR3 protein. The data contain fewer than 800,000 distinct CDR3 sequences, around 14% of them singletons. This chain uses TRBV20-1 with TRBJ2-2; D possibly corresponds to TRBD2 (6 bases). The sequence derives from a man aged 45 to 65 who received an inactivated influenza vaccine. The sequencing here drew on PBMCs from blood, taken about 11 days after vaccination. The CDR3 DNA reads as TGCAGTGCTAGAGTGCCGGGACTCAAAACCGGGGAGCTGTTTTTT. It codes for CSARVPGLKTGELFF.